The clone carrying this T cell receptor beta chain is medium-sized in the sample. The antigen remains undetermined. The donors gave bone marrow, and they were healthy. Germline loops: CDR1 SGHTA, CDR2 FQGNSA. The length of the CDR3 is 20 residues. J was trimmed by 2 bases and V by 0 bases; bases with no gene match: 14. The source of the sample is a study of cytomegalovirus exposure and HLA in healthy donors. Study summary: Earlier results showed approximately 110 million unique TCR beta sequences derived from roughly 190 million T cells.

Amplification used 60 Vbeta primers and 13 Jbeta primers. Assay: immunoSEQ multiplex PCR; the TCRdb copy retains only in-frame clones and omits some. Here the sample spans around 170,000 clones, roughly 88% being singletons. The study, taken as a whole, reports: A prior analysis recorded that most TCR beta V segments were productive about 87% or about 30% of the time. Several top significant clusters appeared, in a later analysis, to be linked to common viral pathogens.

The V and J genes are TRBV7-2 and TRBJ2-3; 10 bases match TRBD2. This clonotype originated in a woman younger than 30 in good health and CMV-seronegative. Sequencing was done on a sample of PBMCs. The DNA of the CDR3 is TGTGCCAGCAGCTTAGCCCTAGGAGCGGGGGGGCCTAAAGTCACAGATACGCAGTATTTT. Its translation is CASSLALGAGGPKVTDTQYF.